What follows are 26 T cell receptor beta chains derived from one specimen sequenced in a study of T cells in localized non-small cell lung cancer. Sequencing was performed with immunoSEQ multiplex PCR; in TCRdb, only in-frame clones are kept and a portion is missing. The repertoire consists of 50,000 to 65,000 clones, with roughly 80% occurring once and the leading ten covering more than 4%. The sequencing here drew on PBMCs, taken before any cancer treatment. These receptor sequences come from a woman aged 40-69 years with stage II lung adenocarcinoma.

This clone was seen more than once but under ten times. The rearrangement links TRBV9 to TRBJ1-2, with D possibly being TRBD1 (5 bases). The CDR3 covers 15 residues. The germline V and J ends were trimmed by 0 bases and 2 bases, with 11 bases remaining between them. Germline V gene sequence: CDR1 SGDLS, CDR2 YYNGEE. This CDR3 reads CASSVDGRENYGYTF. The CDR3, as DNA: TGTGCCAGCAGCGTAGATGGCAGGGAGAACTATGGCTACACCTTC.

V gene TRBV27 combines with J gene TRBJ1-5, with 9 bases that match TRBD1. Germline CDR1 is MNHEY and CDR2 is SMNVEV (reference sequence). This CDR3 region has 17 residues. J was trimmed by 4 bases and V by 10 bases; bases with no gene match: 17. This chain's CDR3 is CATKVGQGPRGNQPQHF. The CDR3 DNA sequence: TGTGCCACCAAGGTCGGACAGGGGCCTCGTGGGAATCAGCCCCAGCATTTT.

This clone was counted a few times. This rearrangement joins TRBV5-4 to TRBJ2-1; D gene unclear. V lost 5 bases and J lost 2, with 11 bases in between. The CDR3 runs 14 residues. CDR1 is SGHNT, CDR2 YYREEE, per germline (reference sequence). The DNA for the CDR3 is TGTGCCAGCAGTCCCGACACGACCTACAATGAGCAGTTCTTC. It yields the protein CASSPDTTYNEQFF.

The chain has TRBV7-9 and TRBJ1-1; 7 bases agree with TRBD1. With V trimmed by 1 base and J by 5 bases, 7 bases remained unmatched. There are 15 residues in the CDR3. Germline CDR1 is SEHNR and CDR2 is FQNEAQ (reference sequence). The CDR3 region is CASSLEFAGGTEAFF. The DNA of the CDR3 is TGTGCCAGCAGCTTAGAATTTGCAGGGGGGACTGAAGCTTTCTTT.

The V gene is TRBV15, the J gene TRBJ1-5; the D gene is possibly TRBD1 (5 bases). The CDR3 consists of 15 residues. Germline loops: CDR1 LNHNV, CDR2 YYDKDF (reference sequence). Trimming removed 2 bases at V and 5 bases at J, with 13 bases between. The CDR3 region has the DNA TGTGCCACCAGCAGAAGGGGCTGGGGAGATCAGCCCCAGCATTTT. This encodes CATSRRGWGDQPQHF.

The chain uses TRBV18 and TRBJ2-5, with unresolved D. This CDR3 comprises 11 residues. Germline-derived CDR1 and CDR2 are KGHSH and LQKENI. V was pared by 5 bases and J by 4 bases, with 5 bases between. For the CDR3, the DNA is TGTGCCAGCTCAGCGAGAGAGACCCAGTACTTC. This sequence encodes CASSARETQYF.

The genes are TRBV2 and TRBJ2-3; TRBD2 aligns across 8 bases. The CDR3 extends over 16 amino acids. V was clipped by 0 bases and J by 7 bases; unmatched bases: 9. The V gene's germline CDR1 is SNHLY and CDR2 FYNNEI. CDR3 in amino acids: CASSEAEFGGANTQYF. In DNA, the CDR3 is TGTGCCAGCAGTGAAGCGGAATTCGGGGGGGCAAATACGCAGTATTTT. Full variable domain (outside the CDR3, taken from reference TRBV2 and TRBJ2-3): EPEVTQTPSHQVTQMGQEVILRCVPISNHLYFYWYRQILGQKVEFLVSFYNNEISEKSEIFDDQFSVERPDGSNFTLKIRSTKLEDSAMYFCASSEAEFGGANTQYFGPGTRLTVL.

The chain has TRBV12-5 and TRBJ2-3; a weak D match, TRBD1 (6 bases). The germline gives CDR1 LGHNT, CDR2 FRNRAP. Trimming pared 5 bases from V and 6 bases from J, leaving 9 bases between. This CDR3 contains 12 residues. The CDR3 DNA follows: TGTGCTAGTGGTCTGCAGGGGGATACGCAGTATTTT. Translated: CASGLQGDTQYF.

CDR3 nucleotides: TGCGCCAGCAGCCATGCAGGCACTGAAGCTTTCTTT. Translating gives CASSHAGTEAFF. The J gene is TRBJ1-1, the V gene TRBV4-1; D gene ambiguous. The CDR3 consists of 12 residues. V lost 3 bases to trimming and J lost 4 bases, with 6 bases between them. CDR1 is MGHRA and CDR2 is YSYEKL in the germline V gene.

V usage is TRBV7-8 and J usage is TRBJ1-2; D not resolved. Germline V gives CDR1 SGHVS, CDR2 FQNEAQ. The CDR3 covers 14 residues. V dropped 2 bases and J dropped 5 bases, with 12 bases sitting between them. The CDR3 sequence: CASSLLMADYGYTF. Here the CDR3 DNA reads TGTGCCAGCAGCTTACTTATGGCCGATTATGGCTACACCTTC.

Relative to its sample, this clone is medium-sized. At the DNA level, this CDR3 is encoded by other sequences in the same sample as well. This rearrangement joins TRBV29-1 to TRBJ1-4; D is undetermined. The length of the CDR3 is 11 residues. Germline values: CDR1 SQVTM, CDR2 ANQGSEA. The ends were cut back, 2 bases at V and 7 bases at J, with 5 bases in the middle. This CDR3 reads CSVERGEKLFF. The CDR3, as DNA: TGCAGCGTTGAACGCGGTGAAAAACTGTTTTTT.

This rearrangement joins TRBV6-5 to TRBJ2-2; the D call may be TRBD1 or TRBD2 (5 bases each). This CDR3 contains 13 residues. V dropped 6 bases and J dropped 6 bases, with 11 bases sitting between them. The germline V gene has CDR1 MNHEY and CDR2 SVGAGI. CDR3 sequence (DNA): TGTGCCAGCAGCCGGGACCCCTCCGGGGAGCTGTTTTTT. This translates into CASSRDPSGELFF.

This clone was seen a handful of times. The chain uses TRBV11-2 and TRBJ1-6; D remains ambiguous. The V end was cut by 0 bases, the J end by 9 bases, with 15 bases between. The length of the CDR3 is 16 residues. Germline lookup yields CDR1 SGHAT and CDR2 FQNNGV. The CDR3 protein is CASSLEFTAPSSPLHF. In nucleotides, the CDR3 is TGTGCCAGCAGCTTAGAGTTTACGGCACCCAGTTCACCCCTCCACTTT. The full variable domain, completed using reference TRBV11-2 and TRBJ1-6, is EAGVAQSPRYKIIEKRQSVAFWCNPISGHATLYWYQQILGQGPKLLIQFQNNGVVDDSQLPKDRFSAERLKGVDSTLKIQPAKLEDSAVYLCASSLEFTAPSSPLHFGNGTRLTVT.

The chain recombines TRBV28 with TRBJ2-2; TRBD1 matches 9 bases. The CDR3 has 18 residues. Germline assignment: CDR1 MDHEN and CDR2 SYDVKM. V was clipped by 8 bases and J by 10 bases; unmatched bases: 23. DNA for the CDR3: TGTGCCAGCGGTTCCTCCCTCCGGGACAGGGTTGTTGGGGCGGAGCTGTTTTTT. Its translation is CASGSSLRDRVVGAELFF.

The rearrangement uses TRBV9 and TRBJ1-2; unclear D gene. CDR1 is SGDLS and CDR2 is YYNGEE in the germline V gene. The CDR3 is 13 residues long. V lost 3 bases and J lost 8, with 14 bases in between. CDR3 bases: TGTGCCAGCAGCGGACTTGTGGTAGGCGGCTACACCTTC. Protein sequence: CASSGLVVGGYTF.

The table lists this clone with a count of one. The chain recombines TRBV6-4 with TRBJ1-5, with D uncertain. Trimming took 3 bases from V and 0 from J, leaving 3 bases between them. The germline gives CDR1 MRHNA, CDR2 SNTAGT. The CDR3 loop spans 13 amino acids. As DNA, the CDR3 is TGTGCCAGCAGTGAATATAGCAATCAGCCCCAGCATTTT. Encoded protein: CASSEYSNQPQHF.

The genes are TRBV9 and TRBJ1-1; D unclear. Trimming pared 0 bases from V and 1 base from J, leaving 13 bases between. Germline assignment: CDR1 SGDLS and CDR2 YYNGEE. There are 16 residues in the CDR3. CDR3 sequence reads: CASSVGPSKGNTEAFF. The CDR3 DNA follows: TGTGCCAGCAGCGTAGGACCTTCTAAGGGGAACACTGAAGCTTTCTTT. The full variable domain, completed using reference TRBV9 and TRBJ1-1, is DSGVTQTPKHLITATGQRVTLRCSPRSGDLSVYWYQQSLDQGLQFLIQYYNGEERAKGNILERFSAQQFPDLHSELNLSSLELGDSALYFCASSVGPSKGNTEAFFGQGTRLTVV.

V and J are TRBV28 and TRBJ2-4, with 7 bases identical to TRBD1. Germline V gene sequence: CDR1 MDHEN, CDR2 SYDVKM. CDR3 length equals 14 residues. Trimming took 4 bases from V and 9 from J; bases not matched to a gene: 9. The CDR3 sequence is CASSCRQGFTIQYF. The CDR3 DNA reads TGTGCCAGCAGTTGTAGACAGGGATTTACCATTCAGTACTTC.

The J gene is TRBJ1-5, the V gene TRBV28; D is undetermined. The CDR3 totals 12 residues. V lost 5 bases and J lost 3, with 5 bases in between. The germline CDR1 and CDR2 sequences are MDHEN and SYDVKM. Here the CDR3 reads CASSTLNQPQHF. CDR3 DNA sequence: TGTGCCAGCAGTACCCTCAATCAGCCCCAGCATTTT.

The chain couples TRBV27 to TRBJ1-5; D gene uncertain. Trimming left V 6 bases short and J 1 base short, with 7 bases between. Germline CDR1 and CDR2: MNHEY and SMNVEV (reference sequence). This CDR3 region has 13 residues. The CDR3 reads CASRGLSNQPQHF. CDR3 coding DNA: TGTGCCAGCAGGGGATTAAGCAATCAGCCCCAGCATTTT.

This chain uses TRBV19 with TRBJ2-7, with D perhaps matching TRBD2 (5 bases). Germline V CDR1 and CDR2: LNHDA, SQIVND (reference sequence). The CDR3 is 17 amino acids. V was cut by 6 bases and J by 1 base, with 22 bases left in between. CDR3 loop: CASSPFSYPRASYEQYF. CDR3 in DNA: TGTGCCAGTAGCCCCTTCTCTTACCCGAGGGCTTCCTACGAGCAGTACTTC. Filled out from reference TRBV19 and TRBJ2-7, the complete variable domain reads DGGITQSPKYLFRKEGQNVTLSCEQNLNHDAMYWYRQDPGQGLRLIYYSQIVNDFQKGDIAEGYSVSREKKESFPLTVTSAQKNPTAFYLCASSPFSYPRASYEQYFGPGTRLTVT.

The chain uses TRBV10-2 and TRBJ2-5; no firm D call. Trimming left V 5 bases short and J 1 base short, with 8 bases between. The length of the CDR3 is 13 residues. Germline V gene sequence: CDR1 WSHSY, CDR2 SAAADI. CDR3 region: CASSQLGQETQYF. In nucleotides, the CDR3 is TGCGCCAGCAGTCAGCTAGGCCAAGAGACCCAGTACTTC.

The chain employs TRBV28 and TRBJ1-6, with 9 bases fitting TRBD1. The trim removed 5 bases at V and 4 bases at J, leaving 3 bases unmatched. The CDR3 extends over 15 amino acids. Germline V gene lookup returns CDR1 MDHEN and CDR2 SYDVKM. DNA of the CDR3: TGTGCCAGCAGTCCCGGGACAGGGTATAATTCACCCCTCCACTTT. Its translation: CASSPGTGYNSPLHF.

The CDR3 DNA follows: TGCGCCAGCAGCCAAATGAGAGATTACTATGGCTACACCTTC. This translates into CASSQMRDYYGYTF. This rearrangement joins TRBV4-3 to TRBJ1-2, with D uncertain. V was shortened by 2 bases and J by 3 bases, with 10 bases between the two germline ends. From germline, CDR1 is LGHNA and CDR2 YSLEER. This CDR3 region has 14 residues.

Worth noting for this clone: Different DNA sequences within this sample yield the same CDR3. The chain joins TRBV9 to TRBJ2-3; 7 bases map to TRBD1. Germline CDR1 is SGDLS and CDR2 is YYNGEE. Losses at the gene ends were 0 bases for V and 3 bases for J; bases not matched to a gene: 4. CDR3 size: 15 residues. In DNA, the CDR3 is TGTGCCAGCAGCGTAGACAGGGGAGCGACAGATACGCAGTATTTT. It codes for CASSVDRGATDTQYF. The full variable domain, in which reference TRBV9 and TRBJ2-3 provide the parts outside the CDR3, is DSGVTQTPKHLITATGQRVTLRCSPRSGDLSVYWYQQSLDQGLQFLIQYYNGEERAKGNILERFSAQQFPDLHSELNLSSLELGDSALYFCASSVDRGATDTQYFGPGTRLTVL.

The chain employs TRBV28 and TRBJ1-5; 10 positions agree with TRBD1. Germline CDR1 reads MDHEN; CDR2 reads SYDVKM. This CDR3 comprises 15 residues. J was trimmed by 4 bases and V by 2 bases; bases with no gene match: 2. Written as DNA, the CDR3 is TGTGCCAGCAGTTTACCGGGACAGGGGAATCAGCCCCAGCATTTT. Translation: CASSLPGQGNQPQHF. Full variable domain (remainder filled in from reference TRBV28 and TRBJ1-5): DVKVTQSSRYLVKRTGEKVFLECVQDMDHENMFWYRQDPGLGLRLIYFSYDVKMKEKGDIPEGYSVSREKKERFSLILESASTNQTSMYLCASSLPGQGNQPQHFGDGTRLSIL.